Sequencing of this T cell receptor beta chain was carried out in a study of T cell responses to AZD1222 COVID-19 vaccine. Study overall: Whether given at about 4 or about 12 weeks, second doses were pooled. General observations from the study: Donors were chiefly white British, with a greater number of females, and clonal diversity was perhaps underestimated. Every sample of the repertoires postdated the peak T cell response.

With respect to this clone: Its antigen is as yet unknown.

TCRdb's copy holds only in-frame clones and misses some; the assay was immunoSEQ multiplex PCR. This repertoire shows 150,000 or so clones, almost 95% found once; its top ten account for about 2.3%. CDR1 and CDR2 (germline): SGHRS, YFSETQ. The CDR3 extends over 16 amino acids. Trimming removed 0 bases at V and 8 bases at J, with 15 bases between. V is TRBV5-1 and J is TRBJ1-6, with D maybe TRBD1 (5 bases). This receptor was identified in an adult in good health. Sequenced material: peripheral blood, taken on day 0 of AZD1222 vaccination. The CDR3 protein is CASSLGTGTADSPLHF. DNA for the CDR3: TGCGCCAGCAGCTTGGGCACCGGGACGGCTGATTCACCCCTCCACTTT.